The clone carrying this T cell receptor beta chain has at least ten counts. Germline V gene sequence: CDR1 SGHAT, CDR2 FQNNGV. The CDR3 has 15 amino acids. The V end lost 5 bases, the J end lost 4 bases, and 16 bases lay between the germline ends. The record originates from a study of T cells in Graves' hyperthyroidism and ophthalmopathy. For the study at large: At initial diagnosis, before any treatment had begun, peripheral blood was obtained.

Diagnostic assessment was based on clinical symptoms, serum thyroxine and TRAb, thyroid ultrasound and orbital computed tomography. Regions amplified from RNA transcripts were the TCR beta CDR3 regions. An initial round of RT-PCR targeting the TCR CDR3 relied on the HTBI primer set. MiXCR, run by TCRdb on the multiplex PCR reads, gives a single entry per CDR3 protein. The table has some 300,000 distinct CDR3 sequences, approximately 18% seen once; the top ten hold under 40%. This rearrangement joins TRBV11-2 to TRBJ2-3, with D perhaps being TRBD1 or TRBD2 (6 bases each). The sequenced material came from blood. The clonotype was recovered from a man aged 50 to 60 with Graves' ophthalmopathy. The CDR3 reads CASSPLPGAADTQYF. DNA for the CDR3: TGTGCCAGCAGCCCACTTCCGGGGGCGGCAGATACGCAGTATTTT.